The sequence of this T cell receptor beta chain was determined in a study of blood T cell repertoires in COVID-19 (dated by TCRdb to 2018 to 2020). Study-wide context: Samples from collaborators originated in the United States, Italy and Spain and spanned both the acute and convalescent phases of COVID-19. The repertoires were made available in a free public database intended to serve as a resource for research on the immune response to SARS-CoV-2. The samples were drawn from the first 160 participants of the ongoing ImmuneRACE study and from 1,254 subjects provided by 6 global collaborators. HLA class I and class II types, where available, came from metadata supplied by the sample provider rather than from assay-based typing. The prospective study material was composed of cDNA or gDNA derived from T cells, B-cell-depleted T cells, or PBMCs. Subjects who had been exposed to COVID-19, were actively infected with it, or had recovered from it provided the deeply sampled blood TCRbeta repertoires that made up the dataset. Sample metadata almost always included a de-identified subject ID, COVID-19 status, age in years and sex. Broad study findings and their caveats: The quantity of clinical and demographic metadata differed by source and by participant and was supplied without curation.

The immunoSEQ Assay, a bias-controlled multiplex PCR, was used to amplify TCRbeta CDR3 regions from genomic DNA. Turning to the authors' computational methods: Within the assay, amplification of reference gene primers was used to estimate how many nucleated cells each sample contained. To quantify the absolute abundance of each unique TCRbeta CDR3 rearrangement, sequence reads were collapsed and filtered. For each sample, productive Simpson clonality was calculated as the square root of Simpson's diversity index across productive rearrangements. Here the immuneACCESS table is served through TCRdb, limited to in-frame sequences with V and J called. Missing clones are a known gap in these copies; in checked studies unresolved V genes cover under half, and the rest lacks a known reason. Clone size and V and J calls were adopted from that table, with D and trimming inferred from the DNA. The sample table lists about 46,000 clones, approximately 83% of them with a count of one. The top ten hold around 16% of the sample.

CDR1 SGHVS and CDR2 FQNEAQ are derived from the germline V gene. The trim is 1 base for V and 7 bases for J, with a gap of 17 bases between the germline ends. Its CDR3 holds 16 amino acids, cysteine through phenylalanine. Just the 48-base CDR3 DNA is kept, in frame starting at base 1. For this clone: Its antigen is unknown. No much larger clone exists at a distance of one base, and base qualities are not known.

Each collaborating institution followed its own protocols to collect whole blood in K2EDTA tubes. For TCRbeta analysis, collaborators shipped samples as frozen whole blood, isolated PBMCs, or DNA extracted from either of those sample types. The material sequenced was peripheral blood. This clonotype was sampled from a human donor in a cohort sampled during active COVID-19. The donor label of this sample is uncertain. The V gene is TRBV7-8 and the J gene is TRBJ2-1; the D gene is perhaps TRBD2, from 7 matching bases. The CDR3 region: CASSLGGGQWGNEQFF. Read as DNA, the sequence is TGTGCCAGCAGCTTAGGCGGGGGACAATGGGGGAATGAGCAGTTCTTC.